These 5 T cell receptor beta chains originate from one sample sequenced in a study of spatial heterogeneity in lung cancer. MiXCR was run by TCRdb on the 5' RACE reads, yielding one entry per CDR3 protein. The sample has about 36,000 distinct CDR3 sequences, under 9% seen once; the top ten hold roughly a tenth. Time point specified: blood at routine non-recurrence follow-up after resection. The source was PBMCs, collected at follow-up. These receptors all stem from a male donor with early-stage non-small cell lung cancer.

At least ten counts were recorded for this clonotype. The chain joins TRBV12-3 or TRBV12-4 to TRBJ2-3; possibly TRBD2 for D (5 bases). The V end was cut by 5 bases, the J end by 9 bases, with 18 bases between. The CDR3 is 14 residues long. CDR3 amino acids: CASSPLRRWETQYF. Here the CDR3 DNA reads TGTGCCAGCAGTCCCCTGAGGAGATGGGAGACGCAGTATTTT.

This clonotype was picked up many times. The CDR3 loop reads CASVRTDTQYF. CDR3 DNA sequence: TGTGCCAGCGTACGCACAGATACGCAGTATTTT. The chain is built from TRBV28 and TRBJ2-3, with D unclear. Trimming cost V 8 bases and J 1 base, with 4 bases left between them. The CDR3 covers 11 residues. Germline assignment: CDR1 MDHEN and CDR2 SYDVKM. Looking up the rest from reference TRBV28 and TRBJ2-3 gives the full variable domain: DVKVTQSSRYLVKRTGEKVFLECVQDMDHENMFWYRQDPGLGLRLIYFSYDVKMKEKGDIPEGYSVSREKKERFSLILESASTNQTSMYLCASVRTDTQYFGPGTRLTVL.

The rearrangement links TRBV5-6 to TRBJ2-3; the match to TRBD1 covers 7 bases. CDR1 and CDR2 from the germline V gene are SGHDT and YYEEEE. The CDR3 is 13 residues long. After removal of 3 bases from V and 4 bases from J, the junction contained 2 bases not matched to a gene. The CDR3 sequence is CASSYRGADTQYF. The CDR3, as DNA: TGTGCCAGCAGCTACAGGGGCGCAGATACGCAGTATTTT.

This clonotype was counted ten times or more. CDR3 residues: CSARATPGQRTNYGYTF. The CDR3 bases are TGCAGTGCTAGAGCTACACCGGGACAGAGAACTAACTATGGCTACACCTTC. The V and J genes are TRBV20-1 and TRBJ1-2; 7 bases are a match to TRBD1. Germline V CDR1 and CDR2: DFQATT, SNEGSKA (reference sequence). V lost 1 base to trimming and J lost 0 bases; unmatched junction nucleotides: 11. The CDR3 has 17 amino acids.

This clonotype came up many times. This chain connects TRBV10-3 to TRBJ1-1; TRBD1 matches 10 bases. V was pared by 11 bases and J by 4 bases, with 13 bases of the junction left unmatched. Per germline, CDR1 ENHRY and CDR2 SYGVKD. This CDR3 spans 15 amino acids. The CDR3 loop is CAALAPGQGFTEAFF. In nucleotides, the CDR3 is TGTGCCGCCCTTGCCCCGGGACAGGGGTTCACTGAAGCTTTCTTT.